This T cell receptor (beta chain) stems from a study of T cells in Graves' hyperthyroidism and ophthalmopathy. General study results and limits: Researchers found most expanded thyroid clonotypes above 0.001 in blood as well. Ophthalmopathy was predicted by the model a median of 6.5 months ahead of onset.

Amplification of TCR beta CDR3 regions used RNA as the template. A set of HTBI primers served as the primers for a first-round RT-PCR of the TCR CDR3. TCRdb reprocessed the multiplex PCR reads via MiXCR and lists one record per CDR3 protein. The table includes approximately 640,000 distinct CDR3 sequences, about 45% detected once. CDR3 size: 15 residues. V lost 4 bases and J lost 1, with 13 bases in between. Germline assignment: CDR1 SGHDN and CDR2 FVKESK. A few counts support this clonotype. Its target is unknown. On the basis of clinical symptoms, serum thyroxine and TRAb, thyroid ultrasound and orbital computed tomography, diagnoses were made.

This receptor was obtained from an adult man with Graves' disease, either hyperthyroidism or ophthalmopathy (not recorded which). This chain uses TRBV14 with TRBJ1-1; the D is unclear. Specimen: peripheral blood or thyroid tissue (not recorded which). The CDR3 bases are TGTGCCAGCAGCCCAATCAATTCCTGGAACACTGAAGCTTTCTTT. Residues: CASSPINSWNTEAFF.